This TCR beta chain was identified during a study of beta chain features in type 1 diabetes. Study findings and constraints: A pattern of fewer insertions and more deletions at VDJ junctions was seen in type 1 diabetes patients.

This clone was detected only a few times. Antigen specificity is unknown. All of the isolated RNA was reverse transcribed, so expressed TCRB transcripts were sequenced. Repertoires were generated with immunoSEQ multiplex PCR, while TCRdb's copy carries only in-frame clones and drops some. The sample carries under 300,000 clones, around a quarter recorded once. Sequencing used central memory CD4+ T cells from blood. The TCR sequence derives from a young man in good health.

CDR3 coding DNA: TGTGCCACCAGCAGAGGGGGACAGGAGGAACAGTTCTTC. It specifies CATSRGGQEEQFF. J is TRBJ2-1 and V is TRBV15, with 8 positions matching TRBD1. The CDR3 sequence is 13 residues long. Germline values: CDR1 LNHNV, CDR2 YYDKDF (reference sequence). The trim removed 1 base at V and 13 bases at J, leaving 6 bases unmatched.